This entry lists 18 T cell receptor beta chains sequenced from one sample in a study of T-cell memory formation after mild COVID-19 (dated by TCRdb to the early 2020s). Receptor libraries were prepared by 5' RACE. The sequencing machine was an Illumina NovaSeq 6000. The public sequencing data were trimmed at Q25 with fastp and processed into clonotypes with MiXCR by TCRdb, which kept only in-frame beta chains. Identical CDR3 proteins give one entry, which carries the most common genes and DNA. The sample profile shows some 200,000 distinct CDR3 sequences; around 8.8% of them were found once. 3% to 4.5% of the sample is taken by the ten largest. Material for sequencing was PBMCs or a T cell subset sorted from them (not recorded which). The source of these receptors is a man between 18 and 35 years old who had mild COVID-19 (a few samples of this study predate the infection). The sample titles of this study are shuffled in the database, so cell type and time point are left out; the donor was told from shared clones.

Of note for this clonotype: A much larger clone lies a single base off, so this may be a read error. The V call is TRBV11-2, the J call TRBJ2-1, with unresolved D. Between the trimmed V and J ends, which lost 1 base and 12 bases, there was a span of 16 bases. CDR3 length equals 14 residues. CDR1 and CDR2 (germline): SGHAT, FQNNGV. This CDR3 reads CASSLGDFTTGQFF. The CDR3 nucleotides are TGTGCCAGCAGCTTAGGAGACTTCACCACCGGGCAGTTCTTC.

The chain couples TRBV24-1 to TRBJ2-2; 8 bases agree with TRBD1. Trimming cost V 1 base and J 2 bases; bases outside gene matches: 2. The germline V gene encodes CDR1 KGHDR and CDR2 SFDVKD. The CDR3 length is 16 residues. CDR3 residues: CATSDFGTGNTGELFF. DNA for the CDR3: TGTGCCACCAGTGATTTTGGGACAGGAAACACCGGGGAGCTGTTTTTT.

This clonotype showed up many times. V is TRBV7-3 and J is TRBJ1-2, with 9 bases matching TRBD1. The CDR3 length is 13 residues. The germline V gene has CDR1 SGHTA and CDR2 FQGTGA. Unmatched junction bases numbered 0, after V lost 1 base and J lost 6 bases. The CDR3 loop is CASSLRQGDGYTF. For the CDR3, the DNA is TGTGCCAGCAGCTTAAGACAGGGGGATGGCTACACCTTC.

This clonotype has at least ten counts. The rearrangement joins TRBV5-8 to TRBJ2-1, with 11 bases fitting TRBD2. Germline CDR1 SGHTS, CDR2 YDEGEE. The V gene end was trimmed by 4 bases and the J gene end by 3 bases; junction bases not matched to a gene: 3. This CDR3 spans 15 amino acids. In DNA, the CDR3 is TGTGCCAGCAGCCCCGGGACTAGCGGCTACAATGAGCAGTTCTTC. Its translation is CASSPGTSGYNEQFF.

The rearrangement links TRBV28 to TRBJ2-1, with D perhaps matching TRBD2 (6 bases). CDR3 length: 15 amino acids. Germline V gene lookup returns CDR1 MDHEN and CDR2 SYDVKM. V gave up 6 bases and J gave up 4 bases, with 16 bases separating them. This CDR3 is CASRERGTPYNEQFF. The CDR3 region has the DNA TGTGCCAGCAGAGAACGGGGGACGCCATACAATGAGCAGTTCTTC.

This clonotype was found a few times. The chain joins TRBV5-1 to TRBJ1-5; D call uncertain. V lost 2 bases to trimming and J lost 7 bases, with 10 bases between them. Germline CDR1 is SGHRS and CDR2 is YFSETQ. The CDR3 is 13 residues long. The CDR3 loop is CASSLGYGQPQHF. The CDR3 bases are TGCGCCAGCAGCTTAGGGTACGGCCAGCCCCAGCATTTT. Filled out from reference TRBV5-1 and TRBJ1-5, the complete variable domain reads KAGVTQTPRYLIKTRGQQVTLSCSPISGHRSVSWYQQTPGQGLQFLFEYFSETQRNKGNFPGRFSGRQFSNSRSEMNVSTLELGDSALYLCASSLGYGQPQHFGDGTRLSIL.

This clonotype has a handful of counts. CDR3 loop: CASAAGVFPEAFF. CDR3 DNA: TGTGCTAGTGCCGCCGGGGTCTTCCCTGAAGCTTTCTTT. J is TRBJ1-1 and V is TRBV12-5, with D hard to call. The V and J ends lost 7 bases and 6 bases respectively, with 15 bases between them. The germline V gene has CDR1 LGHNT and CDR2 FRNRAP. The CDR3 sequence is 13 residues long. Filled out from reference TRBV12-5 and TRBJ1-1, the complete variable domain reads DARVTQTPRHKVTEMGQEVTMRCQPILGHNTVFWYRQTMMQGLELLAYFRNRAPLDDSGMPKDRFSAEMPDATLATLKIQPSEPRDSAVYFCASAAGVFPEAFFGQGTRLTVV.

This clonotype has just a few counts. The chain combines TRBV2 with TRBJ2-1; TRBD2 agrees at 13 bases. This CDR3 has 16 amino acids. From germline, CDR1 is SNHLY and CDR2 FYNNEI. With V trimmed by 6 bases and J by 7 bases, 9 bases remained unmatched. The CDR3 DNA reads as TGTGCCAGCAGCCCCGCACTAGCGGGGGGGAATAATGAGCAGTTCTTC. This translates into CASSPALAGGNNEQFF.

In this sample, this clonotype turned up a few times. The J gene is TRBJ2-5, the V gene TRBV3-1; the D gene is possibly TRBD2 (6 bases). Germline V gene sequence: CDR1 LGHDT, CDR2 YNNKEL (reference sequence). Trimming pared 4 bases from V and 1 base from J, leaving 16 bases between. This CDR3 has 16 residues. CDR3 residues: CASSPGTPGLQETQYF. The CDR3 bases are TGTGCCAGCAGCCCCGGGACTCCGGGACTCCAAGAGACCCAGTACTTC.

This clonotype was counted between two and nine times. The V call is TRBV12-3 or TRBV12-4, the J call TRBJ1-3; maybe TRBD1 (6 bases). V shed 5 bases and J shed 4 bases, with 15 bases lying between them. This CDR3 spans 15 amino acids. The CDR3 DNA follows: TGTGCCAGCAGTCGACCGGGGGGGGCCGGAAACACCATATATTTT. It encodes CASSRPGGAGNTIYF.

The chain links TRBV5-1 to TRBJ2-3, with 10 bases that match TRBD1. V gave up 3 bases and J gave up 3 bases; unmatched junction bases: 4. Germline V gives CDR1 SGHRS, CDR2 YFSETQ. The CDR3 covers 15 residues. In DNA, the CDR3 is TGCGCCAGCAGCTCCGGGACAGGGGTTACAGATACGCAGTATTTT. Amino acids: CASSSGTGVTDTQYF. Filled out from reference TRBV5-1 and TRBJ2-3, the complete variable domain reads KAGVTQTPRYLIKTRGQQVTLSCSPISGHRSVSWYQQTPGQGLQFLFEYFSETQRNKGNFPGRFSGRQFSNSRSEMNVSTLELGDSALYLCASSSGTGVTDTQYFGPGTRLTVL.

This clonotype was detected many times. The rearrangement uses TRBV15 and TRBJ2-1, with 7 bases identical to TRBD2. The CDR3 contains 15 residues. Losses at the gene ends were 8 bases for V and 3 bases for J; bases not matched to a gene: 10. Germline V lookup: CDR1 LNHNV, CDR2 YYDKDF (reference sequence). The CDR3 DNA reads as TGTGCCACCGGGCGGGGGACCCAACTCTACAATGAGCAGTTCTTC. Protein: CATGRGTQLYNEQFF.

DNA for the CDR3: TGTGCCAGCAGCCCAGATGGGGTCGTTGGCTCTGAAGCTTTCTTT. Its translation is CASSPDGVVGSEAFF. The chain is built from TRBV4-2 and TRBJ1-1, with D uncertain. Trimming took 4 bases from V and 6 from J, leaving 18 bases between them. The CDR3 loop spans 15 amino acids. From germline, CDR1 is LGHNA and CDR2 YNFKEQ.

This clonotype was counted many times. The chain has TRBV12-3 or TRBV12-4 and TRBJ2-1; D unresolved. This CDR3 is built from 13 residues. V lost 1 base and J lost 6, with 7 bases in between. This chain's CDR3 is CASSLGILNEQFF. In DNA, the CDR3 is TGTGCCAGCAGTTTAGGGATTCTCAATGAGCAGTTCTTC.

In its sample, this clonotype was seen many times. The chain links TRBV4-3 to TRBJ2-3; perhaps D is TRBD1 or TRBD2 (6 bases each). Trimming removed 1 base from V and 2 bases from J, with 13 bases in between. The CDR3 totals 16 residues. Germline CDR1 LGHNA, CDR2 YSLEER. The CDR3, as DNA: TGCGCCAGCAGCCAAGCCGGGGGCCCAAACACAGATACGCAGTATTTT. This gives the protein CASSQAGGPNTDTQYF.

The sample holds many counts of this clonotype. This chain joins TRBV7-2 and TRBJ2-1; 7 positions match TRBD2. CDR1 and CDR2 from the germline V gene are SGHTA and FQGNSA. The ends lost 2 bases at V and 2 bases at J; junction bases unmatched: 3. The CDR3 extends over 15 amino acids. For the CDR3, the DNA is TGTGCCAGCAGCTTAAAAGCGGGGACCTACAATGAGCAGTTCTTC. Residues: CASSLKAGTYNEQFF.

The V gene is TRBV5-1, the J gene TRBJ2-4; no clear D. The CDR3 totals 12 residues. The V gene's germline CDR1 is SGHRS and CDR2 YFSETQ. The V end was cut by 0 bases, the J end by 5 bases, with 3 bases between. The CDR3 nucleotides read TGCGCCAGCAGCTTGGACCAAAACATTCAGTACTTC. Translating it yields CASSLDQNIQYF.

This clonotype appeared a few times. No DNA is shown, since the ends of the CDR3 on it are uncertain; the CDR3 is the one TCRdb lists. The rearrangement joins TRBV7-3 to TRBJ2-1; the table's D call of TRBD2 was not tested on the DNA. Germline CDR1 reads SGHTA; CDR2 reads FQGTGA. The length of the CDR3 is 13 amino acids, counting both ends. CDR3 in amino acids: CASSVGWGTSPFF.